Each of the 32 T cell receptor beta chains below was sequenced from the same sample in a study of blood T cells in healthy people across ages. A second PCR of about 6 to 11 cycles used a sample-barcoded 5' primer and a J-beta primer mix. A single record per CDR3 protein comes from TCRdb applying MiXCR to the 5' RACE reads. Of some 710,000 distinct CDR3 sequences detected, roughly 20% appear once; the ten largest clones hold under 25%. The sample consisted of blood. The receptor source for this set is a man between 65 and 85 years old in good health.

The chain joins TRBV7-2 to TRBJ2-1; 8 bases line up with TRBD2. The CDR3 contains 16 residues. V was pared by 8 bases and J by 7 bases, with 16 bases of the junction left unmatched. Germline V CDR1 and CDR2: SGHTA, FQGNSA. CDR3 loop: CASVGSGRYRGNEQFF. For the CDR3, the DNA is TGTGCCAGCGTCGGGAGCGGGAGATATAGGGGTAATGAGCAGTTCTTC.

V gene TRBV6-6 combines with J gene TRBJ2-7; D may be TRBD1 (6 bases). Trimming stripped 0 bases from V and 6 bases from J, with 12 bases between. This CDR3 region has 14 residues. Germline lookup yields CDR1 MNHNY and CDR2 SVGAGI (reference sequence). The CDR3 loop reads CASSYSLWDTEQYF. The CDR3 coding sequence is TGTGCCAGCAGTTACTCGCTTTGGGACACCGAGCAGTACTTC.

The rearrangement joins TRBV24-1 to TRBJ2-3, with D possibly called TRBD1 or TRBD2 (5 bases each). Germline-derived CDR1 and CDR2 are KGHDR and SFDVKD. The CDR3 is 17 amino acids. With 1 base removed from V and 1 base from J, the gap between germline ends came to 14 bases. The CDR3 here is CATSDFRGVQGTDTQYF. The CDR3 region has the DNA TGTGCCACCAGTGATTTTAGAGGGGTACAAGGCACAGATACGCAGTATTTT.

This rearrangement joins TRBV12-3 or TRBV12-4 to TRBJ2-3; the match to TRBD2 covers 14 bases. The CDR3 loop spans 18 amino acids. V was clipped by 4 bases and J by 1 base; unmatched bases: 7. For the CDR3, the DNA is TGTGCCAGCAGTTCCCATGGACTAGCGGGAGGAGGCACAGATACGCAGTATTTT. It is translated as CASSSHGLAGGGTDTQYF.

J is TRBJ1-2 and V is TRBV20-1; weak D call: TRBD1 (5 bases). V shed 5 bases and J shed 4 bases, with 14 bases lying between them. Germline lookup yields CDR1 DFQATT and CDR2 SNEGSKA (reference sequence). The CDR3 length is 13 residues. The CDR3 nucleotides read TGCAGTGCTCCCGTCAGGGTGGGCTATGGCTACACCTTC. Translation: CSAPVRVGYGYTF.

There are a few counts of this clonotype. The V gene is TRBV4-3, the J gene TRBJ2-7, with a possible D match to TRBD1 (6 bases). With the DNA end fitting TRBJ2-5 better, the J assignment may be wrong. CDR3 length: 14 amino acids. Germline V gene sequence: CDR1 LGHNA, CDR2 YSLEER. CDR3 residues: CASSQDWGRETQYF. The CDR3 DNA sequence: TGCGCCAGCAGCCAAGATTGGGGGCGAGAGACCCAGTACTTC.

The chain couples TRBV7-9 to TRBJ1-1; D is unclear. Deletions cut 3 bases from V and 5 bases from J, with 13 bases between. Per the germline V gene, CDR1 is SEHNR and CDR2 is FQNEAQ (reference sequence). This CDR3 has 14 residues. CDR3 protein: CASSFGTRVTEAFF. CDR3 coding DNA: TGTGCCAGCAGCTTTGGTACACGGGTGACTGAAGCTTTCTTT.

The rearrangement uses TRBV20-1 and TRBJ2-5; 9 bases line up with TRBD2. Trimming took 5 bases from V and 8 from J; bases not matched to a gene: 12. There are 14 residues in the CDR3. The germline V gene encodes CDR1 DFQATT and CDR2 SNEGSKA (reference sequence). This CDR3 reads CSAARAGGLKTQYF. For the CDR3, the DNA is TGCAGTGCTGCTCGGGCGGGGGGGCTAAAAACCCAGTACTTC.

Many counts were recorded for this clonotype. CDR3 nucleotide sequence: TGTGCCAGCAGCCAAGATATCTCTGGGGCCAACGTCCTGACTTTC. This sequence encodes CASSQDISGANVLTF. The V call is TRBV3-1, the J call TRBJ2-6; D is uncertain. Germline lookup yields CDR1 LGHDT and CDR2 YNNKEL (reference sequence). The V end was cut by 0 bases, the J end by 0 bases, with 3 bases between. CDR3 length: 15 amino acids.

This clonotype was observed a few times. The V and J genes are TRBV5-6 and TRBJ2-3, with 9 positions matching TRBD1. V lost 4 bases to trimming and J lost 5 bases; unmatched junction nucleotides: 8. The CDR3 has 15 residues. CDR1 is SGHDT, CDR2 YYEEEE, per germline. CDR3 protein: CASSTGTGYGDTQYF. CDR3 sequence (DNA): TGTGCCAGCAGCACCGGGACAGGGTACGGAGATACGCAGTATTTT.

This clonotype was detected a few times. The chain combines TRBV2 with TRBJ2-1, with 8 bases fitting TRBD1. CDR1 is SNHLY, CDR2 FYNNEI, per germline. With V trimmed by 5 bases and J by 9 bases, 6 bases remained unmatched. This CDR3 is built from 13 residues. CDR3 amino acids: CASSLQGGIEQFF. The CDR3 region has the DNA TGTGCCAGCAGTCTACAGGGGGGAATTGAGCAGTTCTTC.

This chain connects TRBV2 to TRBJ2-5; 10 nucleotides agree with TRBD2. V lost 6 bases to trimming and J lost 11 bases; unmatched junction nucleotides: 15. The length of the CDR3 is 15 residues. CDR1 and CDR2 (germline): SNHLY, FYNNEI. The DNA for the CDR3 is TGTGCCAGCAGACAACTAGCGGCTAGCGGGAGTGAGCAGTACTTC. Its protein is CASRQLAASGSEQYF. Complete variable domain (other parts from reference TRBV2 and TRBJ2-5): EPEVTQTPSHQVTQMGQEVILRCVPISNHLYFYWYRQILGQKVEFLVSFYNNEISEKSEIFDDQFSVERPDGSNFTLKIRSTKLEDSAMYFCASRQLAASGSEQYFGPGTRLLVL.

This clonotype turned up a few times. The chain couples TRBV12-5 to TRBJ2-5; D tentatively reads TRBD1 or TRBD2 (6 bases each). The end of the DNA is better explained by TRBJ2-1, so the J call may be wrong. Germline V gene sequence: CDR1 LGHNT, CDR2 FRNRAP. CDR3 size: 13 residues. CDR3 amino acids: CASDPDWGAEQFF. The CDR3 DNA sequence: TGTGCTAGTGATCCGGACTGGGGGGCTGAGCAGTTCTTC.

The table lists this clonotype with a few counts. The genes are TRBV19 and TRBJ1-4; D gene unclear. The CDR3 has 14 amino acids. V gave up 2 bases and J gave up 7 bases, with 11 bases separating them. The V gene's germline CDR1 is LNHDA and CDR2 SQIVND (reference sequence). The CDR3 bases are TGTGCCAGTAGTATAAGTAGGACGTCTGAAAAACTGTTTTTT. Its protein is CASSISRTSEKLFF.

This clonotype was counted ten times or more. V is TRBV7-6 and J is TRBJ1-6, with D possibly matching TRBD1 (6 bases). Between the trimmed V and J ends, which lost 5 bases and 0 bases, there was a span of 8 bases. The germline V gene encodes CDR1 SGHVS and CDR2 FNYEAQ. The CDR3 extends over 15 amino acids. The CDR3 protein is CASSLDSSYNSPLHF. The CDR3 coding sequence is TGTGCCAGCAGCCTGGACAGCTCCTATAATTCACCCCTCCACTTT.

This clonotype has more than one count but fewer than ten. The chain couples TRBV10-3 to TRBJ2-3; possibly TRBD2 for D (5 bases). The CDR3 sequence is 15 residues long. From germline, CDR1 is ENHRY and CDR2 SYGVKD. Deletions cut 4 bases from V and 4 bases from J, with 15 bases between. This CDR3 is CAISVGDFGADTQYF. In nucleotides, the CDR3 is TGTGCCATCAGTGTCGGGGATTTCGGCGCAGATACGCAGTATTTT.

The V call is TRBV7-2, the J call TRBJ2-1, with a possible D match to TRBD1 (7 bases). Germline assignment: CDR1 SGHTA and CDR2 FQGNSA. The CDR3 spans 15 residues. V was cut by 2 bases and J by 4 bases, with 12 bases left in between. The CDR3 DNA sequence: TGTGCCAGCAGCTTACCTCAGGGGGGTTACAATGAGCAGTTCTTC. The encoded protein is CASSLPQGGYNEQFF.

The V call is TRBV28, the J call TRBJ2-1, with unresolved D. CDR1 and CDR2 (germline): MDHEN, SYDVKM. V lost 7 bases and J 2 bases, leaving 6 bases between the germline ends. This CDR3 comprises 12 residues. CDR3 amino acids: CASTSAYNEQFF. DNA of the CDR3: TGTGCCAGCACGAGTGCCTACAATGAGCAGTTCTTC.

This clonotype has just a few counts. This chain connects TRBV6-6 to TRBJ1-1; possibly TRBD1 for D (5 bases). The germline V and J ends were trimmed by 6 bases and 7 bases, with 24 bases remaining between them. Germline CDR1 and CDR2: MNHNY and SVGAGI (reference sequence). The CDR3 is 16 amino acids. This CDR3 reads CASRPWSGTRDSEAFF. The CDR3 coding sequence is TGTGCCAGCAGACCATGGTCCGGGACTCGGGATAGTGAAGCTTTCTTT.

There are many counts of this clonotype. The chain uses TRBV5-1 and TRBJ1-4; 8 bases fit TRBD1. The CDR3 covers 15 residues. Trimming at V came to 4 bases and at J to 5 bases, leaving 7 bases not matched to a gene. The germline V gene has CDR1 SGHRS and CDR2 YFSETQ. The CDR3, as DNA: TGCGCCAGCAGCCCTGGACAGGGCCAAAATGAAAAACTGTTTTTT. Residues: CASSPGQGQNEKLFF.

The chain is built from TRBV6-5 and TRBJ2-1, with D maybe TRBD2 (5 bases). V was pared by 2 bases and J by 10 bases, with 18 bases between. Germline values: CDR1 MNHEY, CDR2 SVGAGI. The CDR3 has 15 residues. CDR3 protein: CASSYAGRTRHEQFF. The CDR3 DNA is TGTGCCAGCAGTTACGCGGGCAGAACACGACACGAGCAGTTCTTC.

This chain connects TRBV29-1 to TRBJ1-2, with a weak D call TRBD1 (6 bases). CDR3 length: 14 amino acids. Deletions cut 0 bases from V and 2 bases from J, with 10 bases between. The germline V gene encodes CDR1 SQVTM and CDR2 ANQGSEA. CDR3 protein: CSVEDPGQNYGYTF. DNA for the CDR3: TGCAGCGTTGAAGATCCCGGACAGAACTATGGCTACACCTTC.

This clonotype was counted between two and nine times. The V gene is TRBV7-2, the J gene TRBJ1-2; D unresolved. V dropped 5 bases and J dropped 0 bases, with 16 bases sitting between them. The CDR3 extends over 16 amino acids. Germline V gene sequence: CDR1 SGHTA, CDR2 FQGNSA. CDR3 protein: CASSTQVVGTNYGYTF. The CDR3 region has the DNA TGTGCCAGCAGCACCCAGGTTGTTGGCACTAACTATGGCTACACCTTC.

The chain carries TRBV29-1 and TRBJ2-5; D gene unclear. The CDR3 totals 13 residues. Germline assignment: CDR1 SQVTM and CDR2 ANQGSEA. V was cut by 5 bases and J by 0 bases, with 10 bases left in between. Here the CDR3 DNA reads TGCAGCGTTTTAGCTGACAACCAAGAGACCCAGTACTTC. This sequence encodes CSVLADNQETQYF.

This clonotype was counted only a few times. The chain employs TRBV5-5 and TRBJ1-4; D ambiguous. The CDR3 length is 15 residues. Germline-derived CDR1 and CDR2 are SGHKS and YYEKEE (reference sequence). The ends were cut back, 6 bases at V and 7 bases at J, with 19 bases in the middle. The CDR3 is CASTPAPPPGEKLFF. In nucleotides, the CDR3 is TGTGCCAGCACACCCGCACCCCCGCCTGGTGAAAAACTGTTTTTT.

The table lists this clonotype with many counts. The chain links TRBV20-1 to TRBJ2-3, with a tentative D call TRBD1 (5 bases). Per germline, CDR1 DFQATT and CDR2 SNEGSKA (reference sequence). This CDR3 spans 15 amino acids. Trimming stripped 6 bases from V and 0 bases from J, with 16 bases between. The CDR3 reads CSAITGEQSTDTQYF. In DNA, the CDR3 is TGCAGTGCAATAACAGGAGAACAGAGCACAGATACGCAGTATTTT.

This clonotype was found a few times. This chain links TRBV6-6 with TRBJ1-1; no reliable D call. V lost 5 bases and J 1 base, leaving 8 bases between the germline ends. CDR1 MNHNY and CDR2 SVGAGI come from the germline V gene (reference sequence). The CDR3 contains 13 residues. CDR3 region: CASSPTENTEAFF. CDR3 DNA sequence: TGTGCCAGCAGTCCGACGGAGAACACTGAAGCTTTCTTT.

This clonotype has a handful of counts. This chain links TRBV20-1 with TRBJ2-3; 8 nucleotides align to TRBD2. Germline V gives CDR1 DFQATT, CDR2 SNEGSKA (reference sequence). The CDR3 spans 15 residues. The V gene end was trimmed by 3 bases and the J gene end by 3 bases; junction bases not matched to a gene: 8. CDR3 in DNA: TGCAGTGCTAGGCGAGGGACTAGACTTACAGATACGCAGTATTTT. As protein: CSARRGTRLTDTQYF.

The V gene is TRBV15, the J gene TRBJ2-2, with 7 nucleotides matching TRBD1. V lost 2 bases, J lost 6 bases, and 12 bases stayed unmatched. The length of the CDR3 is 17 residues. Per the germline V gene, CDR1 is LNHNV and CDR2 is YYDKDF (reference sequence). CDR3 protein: CATSRSTGTAFSGELFF. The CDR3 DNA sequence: TGTGCCACCAGCAGATCCACCGGGACAGCCTTTTCCGGGGAGCTGTTTTTT.

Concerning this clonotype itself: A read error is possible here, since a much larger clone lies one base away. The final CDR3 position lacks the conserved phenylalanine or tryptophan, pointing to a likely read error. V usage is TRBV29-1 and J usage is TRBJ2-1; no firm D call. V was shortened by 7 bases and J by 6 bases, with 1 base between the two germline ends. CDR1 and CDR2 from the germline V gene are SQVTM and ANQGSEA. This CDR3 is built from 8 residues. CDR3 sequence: CSANEQFI. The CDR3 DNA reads TGCAGCGCCAATGAGCAGTTCATC.

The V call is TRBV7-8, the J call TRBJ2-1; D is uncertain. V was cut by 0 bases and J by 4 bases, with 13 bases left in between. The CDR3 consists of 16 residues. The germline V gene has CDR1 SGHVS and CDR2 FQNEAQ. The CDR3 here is CASSLASQGSYNEQFF. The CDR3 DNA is TGTGCCAGCAGCTTAGCGAGTCAAGGGTCTTACAATGAGCAGTTCTTC.

CDR3 DNA: TGCGCCAGCAGGCTCGGGGCCACCGACAATGAGCAGTTCTTC. It codes for CASRLGATDNEQFF. This chain links TRBV5-1 with TRBJ2-1, with D perhaps being TRBD1 or TRBD2 (5 bases each). CDR1 and CDR2 (germline): SGHRS, YFSETQ. The CDR3 sequence is 14 residues long. V was clipped by 5 bases and J by 5 bases, with 14 bases between them. Filled out from reference TRBV5-1 and TRBJ2-1, the complete variable domain reads KAGVTQTPRYLIKTRGQQVTLSCSPISGHRSVSWYQQTPGQGLQFLFEYFSETQRNKGNFPGRFSGRQFSNSRSEMNVSTLELGDSALYLCASRLGATDNEQFFGPGTRLTVL.